A single sample is the source of the 27 T cell receptor beta chains below, sequenced in a study of cytomegalovirus exposure and HLA in healthy donors. 13 Jbeta primers and 60 Vbeta primers were used for the PCR. The data were produced by immunoSEQ multiplex PCR, yet TCRdb's version contains in-frame clones alone and is incomplete. The top ten clones hold 1.5% to 2.5% of a sample with roughly 250,000 clones, 70% to 90% of them seen once. The sample consisted of PBMCs. Receptors were obtained from a woman between 35 and 50 years old in good health and CMV-seropositive.

This chain connects TRBV19 to TRBJ2-7, with D tentatively TRBD2 (5 bases). The CDR3 is 12 amino acids. Germline-derived CDR1 and CDR2 are LNHDA and SQIVND (reference sequence). Deletions cut 2 bases from V and 6 bases from J, with 8 bases between. This CDR3 reads CASSITEGEQYF. The CDR3 nucleotides read TGTGCCAGTAGTATAACCGAGGGCGAGCAGTACTTC.

This chain uses TRBV27 with TRBJ2-7; weak D call: TRBD1 (5 bases). The CDR3 is 13 amino acids. V shed 6 bases and J shed 4 bases, with 13 bases lying between them. Per the germline V gene, CDR1 is MNHEY and CDR2 is SMNVEV (reference sequence). CDR3 region: CASRRRQNYEQYF. The CDR3 bases are TGTGCCAGCAGAAGGCGACAGAATTACGAGCAGTACTTC.

This clone was detected once. The chain combines TRBV30 with TRBJ1-5; D unclear. Germline CDR1 GTSNPN, CDR2 SVGIG (reference sequence). V lost 0 bases and J lost 3, with 9 bases in between. The CDR3 sequence is 14 residues long. The CDR3 protein is CAWSVSGYNQPQHF. CDR3 sequence (DNA): TGTGCCTGGAGTGTATCGGGGTACAATCAGCCCCAGCATTTT.

The V and J genes are TRBV29-1 and TRBJ1-2; no clear D gene. Per germline, CDR1 SQVTM and CDR2 ANQGSEA. This CDR3 comprises 15 residues. Trimming took 0 bases from V and 0 from J, leaving 11 bases between them. The CDR3 DNA reads TGCAGCGTTGAAGACACAGTTCGTTCTAACTATGGCTACACCTTC. Its translation: CSVEDTVRSNYGYTF.

The chain couples TRBV28 to TRBJ1-2; maybe TRBD1 (6 bases). V lost 2 bases and J lost 3, with 16 bases in between. This CDR3 region has 16 residues. The germline V gene encodes CDR1 MDHEN and CDR2 SYDVKM. The CDR3 nucleotides read TGTGCCAGCAGTTTAGTGGGGGCAGGAGGAGACTATGGCTACACCTTC. Translating gives CASSLVGAGGDYGYTF.

The chain joins TRBV18 to TRBJ2-7, with D tentatively TRBD1 (6 bases). The V end lost 0 bases, the J end lost 2 bases, and 17 bases lay between the germline ends. The V gene's germline CDR1 is KGHSH and CDR2 LQKENI. This CDR3 contains 17 residues. The CDR3, as DNA: TGTGCCAGCTCACCACCGAAGGCGCAGGGGAATACCTACGAGCAGTACTTC. Amino acid sequence: CASSPPKAQGNTYEQYF. The full variable domain, rest sourced from reference TRBV18 and TRBJ2-7, is NAGVMQNPRHLVRRRGQEARLRCSPMKGHSHVYWYRQLPEEGLKFMVYLQKENIIDESGMPKERFSAEFPKEGPSILRIQQVVRGDSAAYFCASSPPKAQGNTYEQYFGPGTRLTVT.

The chain uses TRBV11-2 and TRBJ2-5; D remains unclear. The J call is uncertain, as TRBJ2-7 better fits the DNA end. The CDR3 runs 12 residues. The V gene's germline CDR1 is SGHAT and CDR2 FQNNGV. Here the CDR3 reads CASSRTEYEQYF. The CDR3 DNA follows: TGTGCCAGCAGCAGAACAGAATACGAGCAGTACTTC.

The chain carries TRBV5-6 and TRBJ1-2; 12 positions agree with TRBD1. This CDR3 contains 14 residues. The J segment lost 4 bases and the V segment lost 5 bases, leaving 3 bases of the junction unmatched. In germline, CDR1 is SGHDT, CDR2 YYEEEE. CDR3 DNA sequence: TGTGCCAGCAGGGGACAGGGGGCTTTCTATGGCTACACCTTC. Protein sequence: CASRGQGAFYGYTF.

The chain employs TRBV27 and TRBJ2-7; a weak D match, TRBD2 (5 bases). This CDR3 has 11 amino acids. Trimming pared 6 bases from V and 9 bases from J, leaving 12 bases between. Germline V gene data show CDR1 as MNHEY and CDR2 as SMNVEV (reference sequence). CDR3 in DNA: TGTGCCAGCAGCCGTGGACTTATGCAGTACTTC. It is translated as CASSRGLMQYF.

This clone was recorded only once. The V call is TRBV13, the J call TRBJ2-7, with D perhaps matching TRBD1 (6 bases). The CDR3 loop spans 11 amino acids. Looked up from germline, CDR1 is PRHDT and CDR2 is FYEKMQ (reference sequence). Trimming cost V 4 bases and J 12 bases, with 13 bases left between them. Written as DNA, the CDR3 is TGTGCCAGCAGCTCGGGACACCAACTGTACTTC. This encodes CASSSGHQLYF.

This clone came up a few times. DNA for the CDR3: TGTGCCACCGGGACAGGGAACTACAATGAGCAGTTCTTC. It codes for CATGTGNYNEQFF. V gene TRBV30 combines with J gene TRBJ2-1; TRBD1 matches at 9 bases. Germline V CDR1 and CDR2: GTSNPN, SVGIG (reference sequence). Trimming removed 8 bases from V and 3 bases from J; junction bases left unmatched: 5. This CDR3 has 13 amino acids.

This clone was found once. The chain is built from TRBV6-4 and TRBJ2-3, with TRBD2 identical over 8 bases. Germline V gives CDR1 MRHNA, CDR2 SNTAGT. V shed 3 bases, J shed 1 base, and the junction held 6 bases outside the gene matches. The CDR3 runs to 16 residues. CDR3 loop: CASSEYGRVGTDTQYF. In DNA form, the CDR3 reads TGTGCCAGCAGTGAATACGGGAGGGTCGGCACAGATACGCAGTATTTT.

The J gene is TRBJ1-1, the V gene TRBV7-6; possible D gene TRBD1, 5 bases. Germline V gene lookup returns CDR1 SGHVS and CDR2 FNYEAQ. The CDR3 loop spans 13 amino acids. V lost 11 bases, J lost 0 bases, and 13 bases lay in between. The CDR3 sequence: CACRQGLNTEAFF. The CDR3 nucleotides read TGTGCCTGCCGTCAGGGTTTGAACACTGAAGCTTTCTTT.

The V and J genes are TRBV9 and TRBJ1-1; 7 positions match TRBD1. Germline lookup yields CDR1 SGDLS and CDR2 YYNGEE. The V gene end was trimmed by 0 bases and the J gene end by 3 bases; junction bases not matched to a gene: 2. The CDR3 extends over 14 amino acids. The CDR3 nucleotides are TGTGCCAGCAGCGTAGGGCAGGGGGACACTGAAGCTTTCTTT. It encodes CASSVGQGDTEAFF.

J is TRBJ1-3 and V is TRBV6-5; D perhaps matches TRBD1 (5 bases). The V gene lost 4 bases and the J gene lost 8 bases, with 18 bases spanning the gap. Looked up from germline, CDR1 is MNHEY and CDR2 is SVGAGI. This CDR3 has 15 amino acids. The CDR3 DNA reads as TGTGCCAGCAGTTCCCGGGACTTATCTCGGGACACCATATATTTT. The encoded protein is CASSSRDLSRDTIYF.

This sequence joins TRBV18 and TRBJ1-1; TRBD1 is a possible D gene (6 bases). Germline assignment: CDR1 KGHSH and CDR2 LQKENI. V gave up 6 bases and J gave up 1 base, with 12 bases separating them. The CDR3 runs 14 residues. The CDR3 region is CASSRTAGNTEAFF. The CDR3 DNA sequence: TGTGCCAGCTCGCGGACAGCAGGGAACACTGAAGCTTTCTTT.

The chain uses TRBV9 and TRBJ2-2, with 8 bases aligning to TRBD2. The CDR3 is 15 amino acids. Germline CDR1 is SGDLS and CDR2 is YYNGEE. V dropped 4 bases and J dropped 4; count of bases not matched to a gene: 6. The CDR3 DNA follows: TGTGCCAGCAGCACAGCGGGAGATGGCACCGGGGAGCTGTTTTTT. Amino acid sequence: CASSTAGDGTGELFF.

This chain links TRBV25-1 with TRBJ1-2, with TRBD1 matching 10 bases. The J segment lost 4 bases and the V segment lost 3 bases, leaving 11 bases of the junction unmatched. The CDR3 loop spans 17 amino acids. CDR1 and CDR2 from the germline V gene are MGHDK and SYGVNS. The CDR3 nucleotides are TGTGCCAGCAGTGACGGGATGGGGGGACAGGGGAGCTATGGCTACACCTTC. Protein: CASSDGMGGQGSYGYTF.

This chain links TRBV27 with TRBJ2-3, with D perhaps matching TRBD1 (6 bases). The CDR3 is 15 amino acids. V was cut by 6 bases and J by 2 bases, with 15 bases left in between. CDR1 is MNHEY and CDR2 is SMNVEV in the germline V gene (reference sequence). CDR3 nucleotides: TGTGCCAGCAGGCCTGGACAGTTCTTCACAGATACGCAGTATTTT. As protein: CASRPGQFFTDTQYF.

This rearrangement joins TRBV5-1 to TRBJ2-1; weak D call: TRBD2 (6 bases). Trimming pared 6 bases from V and 6 bases from J, leaving 13 bases between. There are 13 residues in the CDR3. The germline V gene has CDR1 SGHRS and CDR2 YFSETQ. The DNA of the CDR3 is TGCGCCAGCACCTCCGGAGGGCTCAATGAGCAGTTCTTC. Protein sequence: CASTSGGLNEQFF.

The V and J genes are TRBV10-3 and TRBJ2-1; the match to TRBD2 covers 7 bases. The CDR3 spans 14 residues. With V trimmed by 0 bases and J by 10 bases, 6 bases remained unmatched. Germline values: CDR1 ENHRY, CDR2 SYGVKD. The CDR3 DNA is TGTGCCATCAGTGAGTCTTCAGCGGGAAGGGAGCAGTTCTTC. It specifies CAISESSAGREQFF.

V is TRBV13 and J is TRBJ2-1; TRBD2 might be the D (5 bases). The CDR3 sequence is 12 residues long. Germline V gene sequence: CDR1 PRHDT, CDR2 FYEKMQ (reference sequence). Trimming pared 3 bases from V and 8 bases from J, leaving 8 bases between. The DNA for the CDR3 is TGTGCCAGCAGCTTCCGGCGGGATGAGCAGTTCTTC. It codes for CASSFRRDEQFF.

The V and J genes are TRBV27 and TRBJ2-1; 10 positions match TRBD2. The CDR3 spans 15 residues. Trimming removed 8 bases from V and 4 bases from J; junction bases left unmatched: 8. The germline gives CDR1 MNHEY, CDR2 SMNVEV (reference sequence). The CDR3 bases are TGTGCCAGCTGGCCGCTAGCGGGAGCTTACAATGAGCAGTTCTTC. Protein: CASWPLAGAYNEQFF.

The CDR3 bases are TGTGCCAGCAGCTTGGGAGGGGTGGAGACCCAGTACTTC. Protein sequence: CASSLGGVETQYF. The chain carries TRBV7-8 and TRBJ2-5; 7 bases map to TRBD2. CDR1 is SGHVS, CDR2 FQNEAQ, per germline. Trimming removed 3 bases from V and 5 bases from J; junction bases left unmatched: 3. The CDR3 has 13 residues.

This rearrangement joins TRBV19 to TRBJ1-5; 7 bases align to TRBD1. The trim removed 8 bases at V and 6 bases at J, leaving 4 bases unmatched. The CDR3 sequence is 12 residues long. The germline CDR1 and CDR2 sequences are LNHDA and SQIVND (reference sequence). For the CDR3, the DNA is TGTGCCAGTCAGGGGGACCTTCAGCCCCAGCATTTT. This translates into CASQGDLQPQHF.

The chain has TRBV9 and TRBJ2-2; D is perhaps TRBD2 (5 bases). This CDR3 region has 14 residues. Germline V gives CDR1 SGDLS, CDR2 YYNGEE. The V end lost 4 bases, the J end lost 4 bases, and 11 bases lay between the germline ends. The CDR3 loop is CASSPMGVTGELFF. The CDR3 DNA reads as TGTGCCAGCAGCCCTATGGGAGTCACCGGGGAGCTGTTTTTT.

V gene TRBV28 combines with J gene TRBJ2-7; D is perhaps TRBD2 (6 bases). The V and J ends lost 3 bases and 5 bases respectively, with 14 bases between them. This CDR3 has 14 residues. The germline V gene encodes CDR1 MDHEN and CDR2 SYDVKM. The CDR3 region is CASSFASGYNEQYF. CDR3 bases: TGTGCCAGCAGTTTCGCCAGCGGGTACAACGAGCAGTACTTC.